This record covers a single T cell receptor (beta chain). Antigen: not known. Both 60 Vbeta primers and 13 Jbeta primers went into the PCR. Profiled with immunoSEQ multiplex PCR; TCRdb holds only in-frame clones, not every one. This table holds approximately 160,000 clones, more than 75% found once. This entry is derived from a study of cytomegalovirus exposure and HLA in healthy donors. Findings of the study overall: Later genetic work tied a missense DCLRE1C variant to beta-chain V and J trimming.

V lost 1 base to trimming and J lost 11 bases, with 20 bases between them. CDR1 and CDR2 (germline): SEHNR, FQNEAQ (reference sequence). The CDR3 has 16 residues. This receptor was taken from a girl between 10 and 17 years old in good health and CMV-seropositive. The gene calls are TRBV7-9 and TRBJ1-4; D not resolved. Sequencing input: PBMCs. The CDR3 loop is CASSLDPREPTEKLFF. DNA for the CDR3: TGTGCCAGCAGCTTAGATCCCCGGGAACCCACCGAGAAACTGTTTTTT.